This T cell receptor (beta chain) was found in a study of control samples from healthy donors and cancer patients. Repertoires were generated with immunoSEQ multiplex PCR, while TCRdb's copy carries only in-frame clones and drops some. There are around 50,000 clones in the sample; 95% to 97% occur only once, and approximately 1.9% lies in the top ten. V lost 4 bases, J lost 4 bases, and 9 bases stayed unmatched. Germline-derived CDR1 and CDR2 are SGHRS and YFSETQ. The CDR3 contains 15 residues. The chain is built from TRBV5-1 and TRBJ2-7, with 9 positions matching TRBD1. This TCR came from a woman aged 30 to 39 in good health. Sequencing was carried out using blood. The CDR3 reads CASSPKDRGGYEQYF. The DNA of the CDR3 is TGCGCCAGCAGCCCCAAGGACAGGGGTGGGTACGAGCAGTACTTC.